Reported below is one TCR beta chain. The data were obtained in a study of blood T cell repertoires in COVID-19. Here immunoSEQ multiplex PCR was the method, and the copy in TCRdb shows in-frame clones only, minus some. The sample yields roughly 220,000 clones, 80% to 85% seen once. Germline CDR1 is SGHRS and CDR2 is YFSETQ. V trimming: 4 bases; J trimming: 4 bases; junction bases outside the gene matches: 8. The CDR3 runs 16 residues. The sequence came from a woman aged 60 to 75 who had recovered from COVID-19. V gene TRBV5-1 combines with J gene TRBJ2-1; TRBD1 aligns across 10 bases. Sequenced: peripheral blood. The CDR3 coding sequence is TGCGCCAGCAGCGGACCCGGGACAGGGGCATACAATGAGCAGTTCTTC. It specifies CASSGPGTGAYNEQFF.